The text below deals with one T cell receptor (beta chain). Its antigen is undetermined. These donors, healthy bone marrow donors, were studied. These data belong to a study of cytomegalovirus exposure and HLA in healthy donors. Study overall: About 85 million unique TCR sequences came from HLA-typed donors in an early release. Study-level findings and limits: Among TCR beta chains of equal frequency, HLA-associated ones were more clonally expanded in a later analysis. Researchers had no immune exposure information except CMV serostatus available.

PCR was performed using 60 Vbeta and 13 Jbeta primers. Sequencing was performed with immunoSEQ multiplex PCR; in TCRdb, only in-frame clones are kept and a portion is missing. The sample has roughly 120,000 clones; over 65% are singletons. This clonotype was sampled from a man younger than 40 in good health and CMV-seropositive. The sequenced sample was PBMCs.

CDR3 sequence: CASSPRTGGTGELFF. CDR3 sequence (DNA): TGTGCCAGCAGTCCCCGGACAGGGGGCACCGGGGAGCTGTTTTTT. The V call is TRBV27, the J call TRBJ2-2, with 10 bases matching TRBD1. CDR3 length: 15 amino acids. The trim removed 5 bases at V and 4 bases at J, leaving 4 bases unmatched. Germline CDR1 is MNHEY and CDR2 is SMNVEV (reference sequence).